These 13 T cell receptor beta chains came from one sample sequenced in a study of cytomegalovirus exposure and HLA in healthy donors. PCR involved 60 Vbeta and 13 Jbeta primers. TCRdb's copy holds only in-frame clones and misses some; the assay was immunoSEQ multiplex PCR. Of approximately 190,000 clones listed, approximately 83% are singletons. Specimen: PBMCs. These receptor sequences come from a boy younger than 10 in good health and CMV-seronegative.

The chain carries TRBV7-8 and TRBJ2-3; 7 nucleotides agree with TRBD2. This CDR3 contains 16 residues. V shed 3 bases, J shed 2 bases, and the junction held 8 bases outside the gene matches. The germline V gene encodes CDR1 SGHVS and CDR2 FQNEAQ. CDR3 residues: CASSLGGGLYTDTQYF. Written as DNA, the CDR3 is TGTGCCAGCAGCTTGGGCGGGGGACTATACACAGATACGCAGTATTTT.

The chain employs TRBV12-5 and TRBJ1-6, with D perhaps matching TRBD1 (6 bases). The V gene's germline CDR1 is LGHNT and CDR2 FRNRAP. This CDR3 contains 14 residues. V was cut by 9 bases and J by 5 bases, with 14 bases left in between. CDR3 in amino acids: CARGGVEDNSPLHF. For the CDR3, the DNA is TGTGCTAGAGGGGGGGTCGAAGATAATTCACCCCTCCACTTT.

In this sample, this clone turned up a few times. The genes are TRBV5-1 and TRBJ2-1, with D perhaps TRBD1 (5 bases). The CDR3 sequence is 15 residues long. Deletions cut 1 base from V and 3 bases from J, with 11 bases between. Germline CDR1 and CDR2: SGHRS and YFSETQ. CDR3 bases: TGCGCCAGCAGCTTGCCCCAGGGCCTCTACAATGAGCAGTTCTTC. Translating gives CASSLPQGLYNEQFF.

V and J are TRBV18 and TRBJ1-2; 9 nucleotides match TRBD1. V trimming: 6 bases; J trimming: 2 bases; junction bases outside the gene matches: 7. The V gene's germline CDR1 is KGHSH and CDR2 LQKENI. This CDR3 is 15 amino acids long. This CDR3 reads CASSRGQGRNYGYTF. The DNA of the CDR3 is TGTGCCAGCTCGCGGGGACAGGGTAGGAACTATGGCTACACCTTC.

This clone was counted once. J is TRBJ1-1 and V is TRBV14; tentatively, D is TRBD1 (6 bases). The V end lost 1 base, the J end lost 7 bases, and 13 bases lay between the germline ends. Germline loops: CDR1 SGHDN, CDR2 FVKESK. CDR3 length: 14 amino acids. DNA for the CDR3: TGTGCCAGCAGCCAAGTAATTGGGGGCGATGAAGCTTTCTTT. Translation gives CASSQVIGGDEAFF.

The chain couples TRBV30 to TRBJ1-6; D not resolved. Germline V gene data show CDR1 as GTSNPN and CDR2 as SVGIG (reference sequence). V lost 3 bases and J 9 bases, leaving 12 bases between the germline ends. The CDR3 runs 13 residues. CDR3 region: CAWRNAGGSPLHF. DNA for the CDR3: TGTGCCTGGAGAAACGCGGGCGGTTCACCCCTCCACTTT.

V is TRBV2 and J is TRBJ2-5; the D gene is possibly TRBD1 (6 bases). Germline loops: CDR1 SNHLY, CDR2 FYNNEI. The length of the CDR3 is 14 residues. Deletions cut 5 bases from V and 7 bases from J, with 17 bases between. CDR3 protein: CASSTPRGWGTQYF. CDR3 bases: TGTGCCAGCAGTACACCCAGGGGCTGGGGGACCCAGTACTTC.

The chain combines TRBV6-5 with TRBJ2-1, with TRBD2 as a possible D gene (6 bases). Germline CDR1 MNHEY, CDR2 SVGAGI. The CDR3 has 13 amino acids. V dropped 4 bases and J dropped 7 bases, with 11 bases sitting between them. The CDR3, as DNA: TGTGCCAGCAGTTTTGGTCGGGGGAATGAGCAGTTCTTC. It translates to CASSFGRGNEQFF.

This chain joins TRBV5-6 and TRBJ1-1, with D perhaps matching TRBD1 (6 bases). The germline V and J ends were trimmed by 2 bases and 8 bases, with 10 bases remaining between them. The CDR3 consists of 12 residues. Germline lookup yields CDR1 SGHDT and CDR2 YYEEEE. As DNA, the CDR3 is TGTGCCAGCAGCTTTGCCGGGACAGAAGCTTTCTTT. Translated: CASSFAGTEAFF.

The V call is TRBV19, the J call TRBJ1-3; D perhaps matches TRBD1 (6 bases). The CDR3 extends over 14 amino acids. Per germline, CDR1 LNHDA and CDR2 SQIVND (reference sequence). Deletions cut 5 bases from V and 4 bases from J, with 12 bases between. The DNA for the CDR3 is TGTGCCAGTAGTTCCAGGGGCCTCGGAAACACCATATATTTT. Protein: CASSSRGLGNTIYF.

This clone turned up a few times. This chain links TRBV7-3 with TRBJ2-3, with TRBD2 matching 11 bases. This CDR3 has 17 amino acids. V was pared by 1 base and J by 5 bases, with 8 bases of the junction left unmatched. The germline gives CDR1 SGHTA, CDR2 FQGTGA. The CDR3 here is CASSLIHGTSGVDTQYF. CDR3 sequence (DNA): TGTGCCAGCAGCTTAATACATGGGACTAGCGGTGTAGATACGCAGTATTTT.

This chain joins TRBV4-1 and TRBJ1-2, with a weak D call TRBD1 (6 bases). Germline loops: CDR1 MGHRA, CDR2 YSYEKL. The CDR3 totals 15 residues. The V gene lost 4 bases and the J gene lost 3 bases, with 15 bases spanning the gap. CDR3: CASSPQGPTYYGYTF. CDR3 nucleotide sequence: TGCGCCAGCAGCCCCCAGGGGCCCACTTACTATGGCTACACCTTC.

The chain recombines TRBV7-2 with TRBJ2-3; TRBD2 aligns across 8 bases. There are 17 residues in the CDR3. V lost 3 bases, J lost 4 bases, and 12 bases stayed unmatched. Germline V gene data show CDR1 as SGHTA and CDR2 as FQGNSA. CDR3 bases: TGTGCCAGCAGCTTTTTGAGGACTAGCTCGATTCCAGATACGCAGTATTTT. Protein sequence: CASSFLRTSSIPDTQYF.